These 22 T cell receptor beta chains came from one sample sequenced in a study of molecular identifiers for immune sequencing clone quantification. TCRdb reprocessed the PCR reads via MiXCR and lists one record per CDR3 protein. The sample yields tens of thousands of distinct CDR3 sequences, around 20% seen once. Sample: naive CD8+ T cells from blood, with Jurkat cell RNA spiked in. As for subset: FACS-sorted CD8+CD4-CCR7+CD45RA+ naive T cells. All receptors derive from a human donor in good health. Some libraries in this study had Jurkat cell RNA spiked in.

Remarks on this clonotype: A much larger clone lies a single base off, so this may be a read error. Without the conserved terminal phenylalanine or tryptophan, this CDR3 likely stems from a read error. The rearrangement uses TRBV9 and TRBJ1-5; D gene uncertain. CDR3 length: 13 residues. Trimming shortened V by 3 bases and J by 1 base, and 5 bases separated the two germline ends. Germline CDR1 reads SGDLS; CDR2 reads YYNGEE. CDR3 region: CASSGGSNQPQHY. DNA of the CDR3: TGTGCCAGCAGCGGCGGAAGCAATCAGCCCCAGCATTAT.

The chain recombines TRBV5-4 with TRBJ1-1; 9 bases are a match to TRBD1. The CDR3 is 14 residues long. Germline V lookup: CDR1 SGHNT, CDR2 YYREEE (reference sequence). Trimming took 4 bases from V and 4 from J; bases not matched to a gene: 5. This CDR3 reads CASSLTTGGTEAFF. DNA for the CDR3: TGTGCCAGCAGCCTGACGACAGGGGGCACTGAAGCTTTCTTT.

The sample holds many counts of this clonotype. The gene calls are TRBV6-2 or TRBV6-3 and TRBJ1-4, with D unclear. Trimming shortened V by 0 bases and J by 3 bases, and 17 bases separated the two germline ends. Germline assignment: CDR1 MNHEY and CDR2 SVGEGT. The CDR3 has 18 residues. The CDR3 DNA follows: TGTGCCAGCAGTTACTCCCTTCGACCTTCCCCAGCTAATGAAAAACTGTTTTTT. This translates into CASSYSLRPSPANEKLFF.

The chain has TRBV29-1 and TRBJ1-1, with no clear D. The V end was cut by 4 bases, the J end by 0 bases, with 9 bases between. The CDR3 length is 13 residues. Germline V gives CDR1 SQVTM, CDR2 ANQGSEA. The CDR3, as DNA: TGCAGCGTTGTAATGCCGGTGAACACTGAAGCTTTCTTT. Translating it yields CSVVMPVNTEAFF.

In its sample, this clonotype was seen a few times. The chain links TRBV30 to TRBJ2-7, with D perhaps TRBD1 (6 bases). Trimming took 3 bases from V and 3 from J, leaving 12 bases between them. The CDR3 sequence is 13 residues long. Germline CDR1 reads GTSNPN; CDR2 reads SVGIG (reference sequence). The CDR3 loop reads CAWSPGHNYEQYF. The CDR3 DNA is TGTGCCTGGAGCCCGGGACACAACTACGAGCAGTACTTC.

This clonotype was counted many times. This chain uses TRBV4-1 with TRBJ2-5, with D tentatively TRBD1 (5 bases). The germline V gene encodes CDR1 MGHRA and CDR2 YSYEKL. Trimming pared 1 base from V and 3 bases from J, leaving 21 bases between. The CDR3 has 18 amino acids. DNA for the CDR3: TGCGCCAGCAGCCAAGCCAGTCAACTCAGTCTAGGGGAAGAGACCCAGTACTTC. It specifies CASSQASQLSLGEETQYF.

The chain couples TRBV3-1 to TRBJ2-7; no definite D call. This CDR3 spans 13 amino acids. Germline CDR1 and CDR2: LGHDT and YNNKEL (reference sequence). V dropped 0 bases and J dropped 4 bases, with 7 bases sitting between them. The CDR3 region has the DNA TGTGCCAGCAGCCAAGATTTGCTGTACGAGCAGTACTTC. Translation: CASSQDLLYEQYF.

This clonotype has only a few counts. V usage is TRBV20-1 and J usage is TRBJ2-1; TRBD1 matches 10 bases. This CDR3 has 15 residues. The ends lost 1 base at V and 10 bases at J; junction bases unmatched: 10. Germline CDR1 and CDR2: DFQATT and SNEGSKA (reference sequence). The CDR3 DNA reads TGCAGTGCTAGAGGGGCCGGGACAGGGGCATGGGAGCAGTTCTTC. This translates into CSARGAGTGAWEQFF.

The sample holds many counts of this clonotype. The chain links TRBV9 to TRBJ2-2; TRBD2 might be the D (6 bases). The CDR3 is 15 amino acids. CDR1 SGDLS and CDR2 YYNGEE come from the germline V gene. Trimming left V 0 bases short and J 7 bases short, with 13 bases between. This chain's CDR3 is CASSVAGGVGGELFF. DNA of the CDR3: TGTGCCAGCAGCGTAGCCGGGGGAGTAGGCGGGGAGCTGTTTTTT.

This clonotype was detected ten times or more. The genes are TRBV27 and TRBJ2-7; TRBD2 agrees at 8 bases. V lost 3 bases and J lost 7; bases outside the gene matches: 11. Germline CDR1 reads MNHEY; CDR2 reads SMNVEV (reference sequence). This CDR3 contains 15 residues. The CDR3 DNA reads TGTGCCAGCAGTTTCGGCGGCGGACTAGCTGGTGAGCAGTACTTC. As protein: CASSFGGGLAGEQYF.

In this sample, this clonotype turned up a few times. J is TRBJ1-4 and V is TRBV7-9; possible D gene TRBD1, 6 bases. The CDR3 is 15 residues long. The V end was cut by 5 bases, the J end by 10 bases, with 20 bases between. Per the germline V gene, CDR1 is SEHNR and CDR2 is FQNEAQ (reference sequence). The CDR3 DNA reads TGTGCCAGCAGCAATCCCGAGGGGGGTTTGCGAAAACTGTTTTTT. Amino acid sequence: CASSNPEGGLRKLFF.

In this sample, this clonotype turned up many times. The chain recombines TRBV28 with TRBJ2-2; D possibly corresponds to TRBD2 (6 bases). Germline lookup yields CDR1 MDHEN and CDR2 SYDVKM. Trimming removed 8 bases from V and 5 bases from J, with 12 bases in between. The CDR3 extends over 13 amino acids. The CDR3 nucleotides are TGTGCCAGCCGCCCCGGAGGGACCGGGGAGCTGTTTTTT. It is translated as CASRPGGTGELFF. The full variable domain, rest sourced from reference TRBV28 and TRBJ2-2, is DVKVTQSSRYLVKRTGEKVFLECVQDMDHENMFWYRQDPGLGLRLIYFSYDVKMKEKGDIPEGYSVSREKKERFSLILESASTNQTSMYLCASRPGGTGELFFGEGSRLTVL.

Comment on this clonotype: A much larger clone differs by one base, so this may be a read error. The chain carries TRBV2 and TRBJ2-3; 7 bases map to TRBD2. There are 15 residues in the CDR3. Germline lookup yields CDR1 SNHLY and CDR2 FYNNEI. CDR3 sequence (DNA): TGTACCAGCAGTGAAGTTGGGGCGGGGGCAGATACGCAGTATTTT. Protein: CTSSEVGAGADTQYF.

Note on this clonotype: A much bigger clone sits one base away, suggesting this may be a read error. J is TRBJ1-1 and V is TRBV7-9; 7 nucleotides agree with TRBD1. This CDR3 is built from 15 residues. Germline CDR1 reads SEHNR; CDR2 reads FQNEAQ (reference sequence). CDR3 sequence (DNA): TGTGCCAGCAGCTCACCGGGACAGATGAACATTGAAGCTTTCTTT. Translated, it gives CASSSPGQMNIEAFF.

V gene TRBV18 combines with J gene TRBJ2-7; D is unresolved. Trimming took off 4 bases at V and 9 bases at J, with 22 bases between the two ends. This CDR3 has 15 residues. Germline V gene data show CDR1 as KGHSH and CDR2 as LQKENI. The CDR3 bases are TGTGCCAGCTCACGGGTCAAACGTCTGCCGGACGTGCAGTACTTC. Translating gives CASSRVKRLPDVQYF.

The sample holds a few counts of this clonotype. A much larger clone sits a single nucleotide away, making a read error possible. The V call is TRBV11-2, the J call TRBJ2-3; D is uncertain. Trimming removed 1 base from V and 0 bases from J, with 11 bases in between. This CDR3 is built from 16 residues. The germline CDR1 and CDR2 sequences are SGHAT and FQNNGV. This CDR3 is CASSLAVNPSTDTQYF. The DNA for the CDR3 is TGTGCCAGCAGCTTAGCCGTTAACCCTAGCACAGATACGCAGTATTTT.

Note on this clonotype: This may be a read error, as it is one base from a much larger clone. V and J are TRBV27 and TRBJ2-1; TRBD2 matches at 11 bases. CDR3 length: 15 residues. CDR1 MNHEY and CDR2 SMNVEV come from the germline V gene (reference sequence). CDR3 sequence: CAGSPGLAGYNEQFF. The CDR3 region has the DNA TGTGCCGGCAGTCCCGGACTAGCGGGCTACAATGAGCAGTTCTTC.

This clonotype was counted ten times or more. This chain connects TRBV6-5 to TRBJ2-7, with 8 bases that match TRBD1. CDR1 and CDR2 from the germline V gene are MNHEY and SVGAGI. The J segment lost 5 bases and the V segment lost 0 bases, leaving 9 bases of the junction unmatched. The length of the CDR3 is 16 residues. This CDR3 reads CASSYSSQGAVDEQYF. CDR3 bases: TGTGCCAGCAGTTACTCGTCCCAGGGGGCTGTCGACGAGCAGTACTTC.

In the case of this clonotype: A much larger clone lies a single base off, so this may be a read error. This chain uses TRBV27 with TRBJ2-2, with 8 bases matching TRBD2. The CDR3 has 15 residues. CDR1 is MNHEY, CDR2 SMNVEV, per germline (reference sequence). With 3 bases clipped from V and 6 bases from J, the junction kept 6 bases outside the gene matches. In DNA form, the CDR3 reads TGTGCCAGCAGTTTTGAAGCGGGGGACGCCGGGGAGCTGTTTTTT. It translates to CASSFEAGDAGELFF.

This clonotype was observed a handful of times. The genes are TRBV7-3 and TRBJ2-5; D gene uncertain. V was cut by 5 bases and J by 0 bases, with 10 bases left in between. The CDR3 sequence is 14 residues long. CDR1 is SGHTA, CDR2 FQGTGA, per germline. The CDR3 region has the DNA TGTGCCAGCAGCCCGGTGGCAAACCAAGAGACCCAGTACTTC. Translation gives CASSPVANQETQYF.

This clonotype was picked up a small number of times. The CDR3 DNA reads as TGTGCCAGCAGCTTAGTGGGAGGAATGGATAATGAAAAACTGTTTTTT. Its translation: CASSLVGGMDNEKLFF. The rearrangement links TRBV11-2 to TRBJ1-4; D unresolved. Trimming left V 1 base short and J 4 bases short, with 13 bases between. Germline assignment: CDR1 SGHAT and CDR2 FQNNGV. There are 16 residues in the CDR3.

A note on this clonotype: With a much larger clone just one base away, this may be a read error. This rearrangement joins TRBV30 to TRBJ2-1; D not resolved. The germline CDR1 and CDR2 sequences are GTSNPN and SVGIG (reference sequence). The CDR3 is 12 residues long. The CDR3 reads CAWSAVKNGQFF. In nucleotides, the CDR3 is TGTGCCTGGAGCGCGGTCAAGAATGGGCAGTTCTTC. Supplemented by reference TRBV30 and TRBJ2-1, the full variable domain reads SQTIHQWPATLVQPVGSPLSLECTVEGTSNPNLYWYRQAAGRGLQLLFYSVGIGQISSEVPQNLSASRPQDRQFILSSKKLLLSDSGFYLCAWSAVKNGQFFGPGTRLTVL.